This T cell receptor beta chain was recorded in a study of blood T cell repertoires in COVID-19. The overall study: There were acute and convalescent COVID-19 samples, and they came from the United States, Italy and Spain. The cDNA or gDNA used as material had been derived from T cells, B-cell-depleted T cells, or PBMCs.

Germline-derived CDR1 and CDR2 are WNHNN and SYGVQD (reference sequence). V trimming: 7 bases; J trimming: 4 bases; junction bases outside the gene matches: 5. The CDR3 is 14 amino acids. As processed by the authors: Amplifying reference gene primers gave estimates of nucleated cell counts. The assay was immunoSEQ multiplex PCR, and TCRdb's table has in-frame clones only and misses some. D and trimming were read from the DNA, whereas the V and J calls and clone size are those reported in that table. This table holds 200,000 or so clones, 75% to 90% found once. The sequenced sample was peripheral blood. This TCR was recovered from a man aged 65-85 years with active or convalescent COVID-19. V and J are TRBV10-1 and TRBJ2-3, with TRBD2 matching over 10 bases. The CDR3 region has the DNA TGCGCCAGCACAGCGGGGGGGCCGGCAGATACGCAGTATTTT. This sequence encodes CASTAGGPADTQYF.